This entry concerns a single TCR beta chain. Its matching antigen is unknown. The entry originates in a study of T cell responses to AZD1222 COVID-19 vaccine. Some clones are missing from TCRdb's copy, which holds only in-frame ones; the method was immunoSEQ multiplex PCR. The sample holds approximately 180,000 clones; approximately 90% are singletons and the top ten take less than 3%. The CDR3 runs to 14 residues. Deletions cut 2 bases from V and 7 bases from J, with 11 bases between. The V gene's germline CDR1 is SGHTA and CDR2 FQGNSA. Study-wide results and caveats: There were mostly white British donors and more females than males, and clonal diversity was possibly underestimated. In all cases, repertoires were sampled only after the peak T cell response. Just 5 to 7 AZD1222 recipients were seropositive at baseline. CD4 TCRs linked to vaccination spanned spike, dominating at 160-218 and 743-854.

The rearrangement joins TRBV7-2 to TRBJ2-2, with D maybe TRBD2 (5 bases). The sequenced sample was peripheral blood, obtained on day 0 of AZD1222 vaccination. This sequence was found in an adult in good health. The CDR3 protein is CASSLLRAGGELFF. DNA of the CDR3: TGTGCCAGCAGCTTACTCCGGGCGGGCGGGGAGCTGTTTTTT.